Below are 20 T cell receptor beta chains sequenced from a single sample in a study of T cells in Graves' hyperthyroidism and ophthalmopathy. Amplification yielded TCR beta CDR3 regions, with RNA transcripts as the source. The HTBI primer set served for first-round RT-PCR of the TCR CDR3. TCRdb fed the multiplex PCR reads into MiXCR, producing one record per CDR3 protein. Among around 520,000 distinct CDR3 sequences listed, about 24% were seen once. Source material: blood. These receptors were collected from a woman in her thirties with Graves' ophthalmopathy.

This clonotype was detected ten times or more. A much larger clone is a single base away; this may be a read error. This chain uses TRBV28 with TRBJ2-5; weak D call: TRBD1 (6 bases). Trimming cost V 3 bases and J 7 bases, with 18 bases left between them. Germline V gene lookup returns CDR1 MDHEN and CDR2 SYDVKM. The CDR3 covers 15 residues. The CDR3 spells CASSFLDSLVGTQYF. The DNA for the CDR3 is TGTGCCAGCAGTTTCTTGGACAGTTTAGTAGGGACCCAGTACTTC.

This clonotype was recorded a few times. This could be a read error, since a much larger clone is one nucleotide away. The CDR3 bases are TGCAGTGCTGAGGACTACCTCGGTGAGACCAAGTACTTC. Protein sequence: CSAEDYLGETKYF. The chain recombines TRBV20-1 with TRBJ2-5; TRBD2 might be the D (6 bases). CDR3 length: 13 amino acids. Germline CDR1 DFQATT, CDR2 SNEGSKA (reference sequence).

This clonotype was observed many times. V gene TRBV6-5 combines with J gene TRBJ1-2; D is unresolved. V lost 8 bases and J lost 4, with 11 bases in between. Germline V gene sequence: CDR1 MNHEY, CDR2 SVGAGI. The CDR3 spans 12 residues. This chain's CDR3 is CASGTILYGYTF. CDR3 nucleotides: TGTGCCAGCGGTACCATCCTCTATGGCTACACCTTC.

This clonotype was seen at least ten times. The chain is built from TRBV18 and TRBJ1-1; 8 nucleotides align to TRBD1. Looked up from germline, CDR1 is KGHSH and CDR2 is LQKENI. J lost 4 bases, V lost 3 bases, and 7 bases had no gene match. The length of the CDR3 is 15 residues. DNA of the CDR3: TGTGCCAGCTCACCGCCTGAAGACAGGGGCACTGAAGCTTTCTTT. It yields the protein CASSPPEDRGTEAFF. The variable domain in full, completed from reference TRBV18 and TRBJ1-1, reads NAGVMQNPRHLVRRRGQEARLRCSPMKGHSHVYWYRQLPEEGLKFMVYLQKENIIDESGMPKERFSAEFPKEGPSILRIQQVVRGDSAAYFCASSPPEDRGTEAFFGQGTRLTVV.

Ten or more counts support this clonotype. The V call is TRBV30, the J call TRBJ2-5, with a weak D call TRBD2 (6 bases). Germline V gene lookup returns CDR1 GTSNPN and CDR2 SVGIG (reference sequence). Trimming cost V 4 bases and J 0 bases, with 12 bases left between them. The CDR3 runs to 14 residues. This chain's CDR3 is CAWTAGRNQETQYF. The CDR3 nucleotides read TGTGCCTGGACCGCGGGACGCAACCAAGAGACCCAGTACTTC.

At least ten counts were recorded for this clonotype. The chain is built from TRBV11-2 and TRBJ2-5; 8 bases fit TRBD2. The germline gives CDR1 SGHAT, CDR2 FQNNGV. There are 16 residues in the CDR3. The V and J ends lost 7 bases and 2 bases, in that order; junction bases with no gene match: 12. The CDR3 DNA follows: TGTGCCAGCACCTCCAGCTACGGGGGGGGACAAGAGACCCAGTACTTC. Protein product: CASTSSYGGGQETQYF.

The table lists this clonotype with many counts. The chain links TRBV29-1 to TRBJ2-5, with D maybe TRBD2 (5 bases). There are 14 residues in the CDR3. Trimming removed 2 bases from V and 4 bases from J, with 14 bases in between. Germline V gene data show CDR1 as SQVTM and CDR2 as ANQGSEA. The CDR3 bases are TGCAGCGTTGAATCCGGTGCGGGTGTAGAGACCCAGTACTTC. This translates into CSVESGAGVETQYF.

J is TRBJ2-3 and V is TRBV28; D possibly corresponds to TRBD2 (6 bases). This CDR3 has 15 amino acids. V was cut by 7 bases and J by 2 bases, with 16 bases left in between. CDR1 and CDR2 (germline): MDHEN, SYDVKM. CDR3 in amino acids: CASNPGAINTDTQYF. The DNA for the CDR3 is TGTGCCAGCAACCCGGGAGCAATTAACACAGATACGCAGTATTTT.

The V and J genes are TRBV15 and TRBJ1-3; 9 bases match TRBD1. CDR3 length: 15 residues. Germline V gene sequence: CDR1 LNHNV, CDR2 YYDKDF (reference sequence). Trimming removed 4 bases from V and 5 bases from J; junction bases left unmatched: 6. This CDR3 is CATSTRTGGRNTIYF. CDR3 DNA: TGTGCCACCAGCACTCGTACAGGGGGCCGAAACACCATATATTTT.

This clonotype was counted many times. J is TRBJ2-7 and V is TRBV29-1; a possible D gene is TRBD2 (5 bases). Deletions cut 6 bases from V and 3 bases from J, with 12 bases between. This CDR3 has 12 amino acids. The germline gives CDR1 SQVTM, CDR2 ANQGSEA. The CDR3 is CSVRTGLYEQYF. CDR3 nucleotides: TGCAGCGTCAGGACTGGCCTCTACGAGCAGTACTTC.

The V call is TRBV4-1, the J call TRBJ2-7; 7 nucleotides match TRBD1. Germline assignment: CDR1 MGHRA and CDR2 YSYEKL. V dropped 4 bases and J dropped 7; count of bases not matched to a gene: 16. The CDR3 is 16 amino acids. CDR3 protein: CASSLPPGQRRAEQYF. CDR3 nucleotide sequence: TGCGCCAGCAGCCTTCCTCCGGGACAGAGACGGGCTGAGCAGTACTTC.

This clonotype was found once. The CDR3 region has the DNA TGTGCCACCAGCAGAGAAAGACTGTACTATGGCTACACCTTC. Protein sequence: CATSRERLYYGYTF. The gene calls are TRBV15 and TRBJ1-2, with D unresolved. V lost 0 bases and J 3 bases, leaving 8 bases between the germline ends. Germline V gene lookup returns CDR1 LNHNV and CDR2 YYDKDF (reference sequence). The CDR3 totals 14 residues.

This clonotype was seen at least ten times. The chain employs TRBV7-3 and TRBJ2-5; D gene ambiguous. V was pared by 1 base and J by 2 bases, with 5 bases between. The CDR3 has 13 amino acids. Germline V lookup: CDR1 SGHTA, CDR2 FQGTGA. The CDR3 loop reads CASSLNTQETQYF. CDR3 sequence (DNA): TGTGCCAGCAGCTTAAATACACAAGAGACCCAGTACTTC.

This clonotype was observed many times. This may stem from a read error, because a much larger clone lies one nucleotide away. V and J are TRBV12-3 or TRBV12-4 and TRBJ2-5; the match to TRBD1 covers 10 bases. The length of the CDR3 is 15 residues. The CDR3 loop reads CASRGTGVYQEAQYF. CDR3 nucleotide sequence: TGTGCCAGCAGGGGGACAGGGGTGTACCAAGAGGCCCAGTACTTC.

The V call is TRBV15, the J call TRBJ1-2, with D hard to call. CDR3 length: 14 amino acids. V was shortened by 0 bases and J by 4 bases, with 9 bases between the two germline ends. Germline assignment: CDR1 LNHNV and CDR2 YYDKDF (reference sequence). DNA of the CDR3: TGTGCCACCAGCAGAGATGCAAGCTTCTATGGCTACACCTTC. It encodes CATSRDASFYGYTF.

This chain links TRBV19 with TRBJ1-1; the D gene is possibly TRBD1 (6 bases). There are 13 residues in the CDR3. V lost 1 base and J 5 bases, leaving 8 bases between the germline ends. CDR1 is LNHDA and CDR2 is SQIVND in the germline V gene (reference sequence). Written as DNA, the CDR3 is TGTGCCAGTAGTATAGCAGGGGTAACTGAAGCTTTCTTT. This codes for CASSIAGVTEAFF.

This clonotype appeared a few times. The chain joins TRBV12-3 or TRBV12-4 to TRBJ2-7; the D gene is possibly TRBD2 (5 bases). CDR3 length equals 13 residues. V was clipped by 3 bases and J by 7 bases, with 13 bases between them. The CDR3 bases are TGTGCCAGCAGTTTTAACAGCGGTTTGGAGCAGTACTTC. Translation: CASSFNSGLEQYF.

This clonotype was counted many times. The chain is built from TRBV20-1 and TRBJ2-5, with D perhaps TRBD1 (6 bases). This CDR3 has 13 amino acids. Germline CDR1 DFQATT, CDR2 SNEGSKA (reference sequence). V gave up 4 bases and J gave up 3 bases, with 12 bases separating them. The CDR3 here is CSAIDAGEETQYF. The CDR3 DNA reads TGCAGTGCTATAGACGCAGGGGAAGAGACCCAGTACTTC.

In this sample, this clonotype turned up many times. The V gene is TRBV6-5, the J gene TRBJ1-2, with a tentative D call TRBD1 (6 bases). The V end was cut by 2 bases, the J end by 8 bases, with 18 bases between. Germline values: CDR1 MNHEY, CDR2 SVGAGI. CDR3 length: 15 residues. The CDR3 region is CASSYRPGGGLGYTF. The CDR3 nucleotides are TGTGCCAGCAGTTACCGGCCGGGGGGCGGATTAGGCTACACCTTC.

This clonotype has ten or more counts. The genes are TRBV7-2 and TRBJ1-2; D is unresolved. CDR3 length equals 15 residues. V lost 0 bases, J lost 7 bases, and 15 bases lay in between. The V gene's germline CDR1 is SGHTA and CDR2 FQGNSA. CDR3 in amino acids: CASSLAFPIGGGYTF. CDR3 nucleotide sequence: TGTGCCAGCAGCTTAGCGTTCCCGATTGGAGGTGGCTACACCTTC.